What follows are 32 T cell receptor beta chains derived from one specimen sequenced in a study of OX40 agonist ivuxolimab in advanced cancers. The table came from immunoSEQ multiplex PCR; TCRdb's copy has only in-frame clones and leaves some out. The sample includes fewer than 85,000 clones, around nine tenths of them seen just once. The specimen was CD4+ or CD8+ T cells sorted from blood, collected in a trial of the OX40 agonist ivuxolimab. The source is an adult with an advanced solid tumor such as melanoma, head and neck, liver or kidney cancer.

The rearrangement uses TRBV18 and TRBJ2-3; 8 nucleotides match TRBD2. The trim removed 1 base at V and 2 bases at J, leaving 5 bases unmatched. The germline V gene has CDR1 KGHSH and CDR2 LQKENI. CDR3 length equals 16 residues. The DNA of the CDR3 is TGTGCCAGCTCACCACTTGGCGGGGGGTCCACAGATACGCAGTATTTT. This sequence encodes CASSPLGGGSTDTQYF.

V and J are TRBV28 and TRBJ2-1; 9 bases are shared with TRBD1. This CDR3 has 13 amino acids. Germline V gene data show CDR1 as MDHEN and CDR2 as SYDVKM. V trimming: 7 bases; J trimming: 14 bases; junction bases outside the gene matches: 12. CDR3 DNA: TGTGCCAGCACGACCCCGCGACAGGGGGTTAAGTTCTTC. This gives the protein CASTTPRQGVKFF. Based on the CDR3 plus reference TRBV28 and TRBJ2-1, the full variable domain is DVKVTQSSRYLVKRTGEKVFLECVQDMDHENMFWYRQDPGLGLRLIYFSYDVKMKEKGDIPEGYSVSREKKERFSLILESASTNQTSMYLCASTTPRQGVKFFGPGTRLTVL.

The CDR3 region is CASSPLETTYNEQFF. CDR3 in DNA: TGCGCCAGCTCCCCTCTTGAAACTACCTACAATGAGCAGTTCTTC. This chain uses TRBV5-1 with TRBJ2-1; D is uncertain. The germline gives CDR1 SGHRS, CDR2 YFSETQ. There are 15 residues in the CDR3. V lost 7 bases to trimming and J lost 2 bases, with 16 bases between them.

V gene TRBV10-3 combines with J gene TRBJ2-7, with D possibly TRBD2 on 7 matching bases. CDR1 is ENHRY and CDR2 is SYGVKD in the germline V gene. Trimming pared 10 bases from V and 5 bases from J, leaving 24 bases between. This CDR3 comprises 15 residues. The CDR3 spells CANSRGGGTFDEQYF. The CDR3 region has the DNA TGTGCCAACTCCCGGGGAGGGGGGACGTTTGACGAGCAGTACTTC.

The chain has TRBV30 and TRBJ2-3, with a possible D match to TRBD1 (5 bases). The CDR3 extends over 12 amino acids. CDR1 is GTSNPN and CDR2 is SVGIG in the germline V gene (reference sequence). V dropped 3 bases and J dropped 4 bases, with 8 bases sitting between them. This CDR3 is CAWRGLADTQYF. In nucleotides, the CDR3 is TGTGCCTGGAGGGGGCTAGCAGATACGCAGTATTTT.

The chain employs TRBV11-2 and TRBJ2-1, with D possibly being TRBD1 or TRBD2 (5 bases each). Trimming removed 3 bases at V and 2 bases at J, with 14 bases between. This CDR3 is 16 amino acids long. Per germline, CDR1 SGHAT and CDR2 FQNNGV. The CDR3, as DNA: TGTGCCAGCAGCTTTTTTGGGGGTGGCACCTACAATGAGCAGTTCTTC. As protein: CASSFFGGGTYNEQFF.

The gene calls are TRBV9 and TRBJ2-2, with D perhaps TRBD1 (5 bases). Germline assignment: CDR1 SGDLS and CDR2 YYNGEE. Trimming pared 2 bases from V and 3 bases from J, leaving 11 bases between. The CDR3 has 15 residues. CDR3 in amino acids: CASSVLDTYTGELFF. In DNA form, the CDR3 reads TGTGCCAGCAGCGTCTTGGACACTTACACCGGGGAGCTGTTTTTT.

This sequence joins TRBV18 and TRBJ1-1; a possible D gene is TRBD1 (6 bases). The CDR3 runs 15 residues. Germline loops: CDR1 KGHSH, CDR2 LQKENI. Trimming pared 0 bases from V and 3 bases from J, leaving 11 bases between. The CDR3 region is CASSPPRGADTEAFF. CDR3 coding DNA: TGTGCCAGCTCACCACCACGGGGGGCGGACACTGAAGCTTTCTTT.

This clone appeared a single time. CDR3 DNA sequence: TGCGCCAGCAGCCAAGACCCCCAGGGAAATCAGCCCCAGCATTTT. Translating gives CASSQDPQGNQPQHF. V usage is TRBV4-3 and J usage is TRBJ1-5; possibly TRBD1 for D (5 bases). V was clipped by 0 bases and J by 4 bases, with 10 bases between them. From germline, CDR1 is LGHNA and CDR2 YSLEER. This CDR3 comprises 15 residues.

V is TRBV6-6 and J is TRBJ2-2; the D gene is possibly TRBD1 (8 bases). The CDR3 is 15 amino acids. V was cut by 0 bases and J by 6 bases, with 11 bases left in between. Germline-derived CDR1 and CDR2 are MNHNY and SVGAGI (reference sequence). The CDR3 here is CASSYSTGGAGELFF. DNA for the CDR3: TGTGCCAGCAGTTACTCTACAGGGGGGGCCGGGGAGCTGTTTTTT.

V gene TRBV27 combines with J gene TRBJ2-5, with 11 bases matching TRBD2. The V segment lost 6 bases and the J segment 5 bases; nucleotides outside the gene matches: 8. This CDR3 has 15 residues. In germline, CDR1 is MNHEY, CDR2 SMNVEV (reference sequence). The CDR3 region is CASSRPGLAGETQYF. The CDR3 bases are TGTGCCAGCAGCCGGCCCGGACTAGCGGGTGAGACCCAGTACTTC.

The chain links TRBV4-2 to TRBJ2-7; D perhaps matches TRBD2 (6 bases). V lost 4 bases to trimming and J lost 0 bases, with 13 bases between them. Per germline, CDR1 LGHNA and CDR2 YNFKEQ. The CDR3 runs to 15 residues. CDR3 nucleotide sequence: TGTGCCAGCAGCCCCCCGGGAGTTAGCTCCTACGAGCAGTACTTC. This translates into CASSPPGVSSYEQYF.

The CDR3 region is CASSLLRTEAFF. The CDR3 DNA is TGTGCCAGCAGTCTTCTGAGGACTGAAGCTTTCTTT. The V call is TRBV5-8, the J call TRBJ1-1; the D is unclear. Germline CDR1 is SGHTS and CDR2 is YDEGEE. There are 12 residues in the CDR3. V gave up 5 bases and J gave up 5 bases, with 10 bases separating them.

This rearrangement joins TRBV27 to TRBJ1-2; D gene uncertain. CDR1 and CDR2 from the germline V gene are MNHEY and SMNVEV (reference sequence). The V and J ends lost 6 bases and 6 bases respectively, with 14 bases between them. This CDR3 spans 13 amino acids. The CDR3 bases are TGTGCCAGCAGCCAGACCTATACCGATGGCTACACCTTC. The encoded protein is CASSQTYTDGYTF.

The chain links TRBV11-3 to TRBJ2-3, with 7 bases lining up with TRBD1. The CDR3 is 16 residues long. Germline CDR1 and CDR2: SGHNT and YENEEA. The V gene end was trimmed by 5 bases and the J gene end by 0 bases; junction bases not matched to a gene: 8. CDR3 residues: CASSGGQAISTDTQYF. The CDR3 DNA reads as TGTGCCAGCAGCGGAGGACAGGCGATTAGCACAGATACGCAGTATTTT. The whole variable domain, remainder taken from reference TRBV11-3 and TRBJ2-3, is EAGVVQSPRYKIIEKKQPVAFWCNPISGHNTLYWYLQNLGQGPELLIRYENEEAVDDSQLPKDRFSAERLKGVDSTLKIQPAELGDSAVYLCASSGGQAISTDTQYFGPGTRLTVL.

The chain uses TRBV6-5 and TRBJ2-7; no clear D gene. The germline gives CDR1 MNHEY, CDR2 SVGAGI. Trimming pared 0 bases from V and 2 bases from J, leaving 14 bases between. This CDR3 has 16 residues. The CDR3 region has the DNA TGTGCCAGCAGTTACTCGATCAAAGCCCTCACCTACGAGCAGTACTTC. It is translated as CASSYSIKALTYEQYF.

This clone was observed a few times. V usage is TRBV30 and J usage is TRBJ2-3; a possible D gene is TRBD1 (6 bases). The CDR3 is made up of 14 amino acids. Trimming stripped 8 bases from V and 4 bases from J, with 19 bases between. Germline lookup yields CDR1 GTSNPN and CDR2 SVGIG (reference sequence). This CDR3 reads CAGRTGSGADTQYF. The CDR3 DNA sequence: TGTGCCGGACGAACAGGGTCAGGTGCAGATACGCAGTATTTT.

The chain couples TRBV5-1 to TRBJ2-5, with D perhaps matching TRBD1 or TRBD2 (6 bases each). Germline lookup yields CDR1 SGHRS and CDR2 YFSETQ. The V gene lost 0 bases and the J gene lost 2 bases, with 11 bases spanning the gap. The CDR3 is 15 residues long. CDR3 residues: CASSLEGGGQETQYF. In DNA, the CDR3 is TGCGCCAGCAGCTTGGAGGGGGGCGGGCAAGAGACCCAGTACTTC.

The rearrangement uses TRBV19 and TRBJ2-1; 8 bases agree with TRBD1. The CDR3 is made up of 14 amino acids. V was pared by 5 bases and J by 7 bases, with 7 bases of the junction left unmatched. Germline V gives CDR1 LNHDA, CDR2 SQIVND (reference sequence). Written as DNA, the CDR3 is TGTGCCAGTAGTCCACCGGGACAGGCAAATGAGCAGTTCTTC. It translates to CASSPPGQANEQFF.

In its sample, this clone was seen a few times. The rearrangement joins TRBV4-3 to TRBJ1-2, with a tentative D call TRBD1 (6 bases). Trimming removed 0 bases at V and 5 bases at J, with 13 bases between. There are 15 residues in the CDR3. Germline lookup yields CDR1 LGHNA and CDR2 YSLEER. CDR3 in DNA: TGCGCCAGCAGCCAAGATCGCGGGACACCATATGGCTACACCTTC. Translated, it gives CASSQDRGTPYGYTF.

The rearrangement links TRBV19 to TRBJ1-5, with D perhaps matching TRBD1 (6 bases). Trimming removed 2 bases at V and 5 bases at J, with 13 bases between. The CDR3 totals 15 residues. CDR1 is LNHDA and CDR2 is SQIVND in the germline V gene (reference sequence). CDR3 amino acids: CASSIKGGGDQPQHF. The CDR3 DNA reads as TGTGCCAGTAGTATAAAGGGGGGCGGAGATCAGCCCCAGCATTTT.

This clone was seen only once. The gene calls are TRBV28 and TRBJ1-2; 8 positions match TRBD1. Germline loops: CDR1 MDHEN, CDR2 SYDVKM. Trimming cost V 2 bases and J 5 bases; bases outside gene matches: 10. This CDR3 is built from 16 residues. The CDR3 sequence: CASSLDPGQGSYGYTF. The CDR3 DNA follows: TGTGCCAGCAGTTTAGATCCCGGACAGGGCAGTTATGGCTACACCTTC.

The chain combines TRBV19 with TRBJ1-2, with 7 nucleotides matching TRBD1. Germline CDR1 and CDR2: LNHDA and SQIVND (reference sequence). The CDR3 has 13 residues. V dropped 5 bases and J dropped 2; count of bases not matched to a gene: 2. The CDR3 reads CASSQQGNYGYTF. The CDR3 bases are TGTGCCAGTAGTCAACAGGGGAACTATGGCTACACCTTC. Full variable domain (outside the CDR3, taken from reference TRBV19 and TRBJ1-2): DGGITQSPKYLFRKEGQNVTLSCEQNLNHDAMYWYRQDPGQGLRLIYYSQIVNDFQKGDIAEGYSVSREKKESFPLTVTSAQKNPTAFYLCASSQQGNYGYTFGSGTRLTVV.

This sequence joins TRBV30 and TRBJ2-1; tentatively, D is TRBD2 (6 bases). V dropped 0 bases and J dropped 5 bases, with 17 bases sitting between them. This CDR3 comprises 16 residues. Germline values: CDR1 GTSNPN, CDR2 SVGIG (reference sequence). The CDR3: CAWSVRFAGRNNEQFF. Written as DNA, the CDR3 is TGTGCCTGGAGTGTACGTTTCGCGGGGCGAAACAATGAGCAGTTCTTC.

V gene TRBV5-1 combines with J gene TRBJ2-3; tentative D call: TRBD2 (5 bases). Germline V gene lookup returns CDR1 SGHRS and CDR2 YFSETQ. The V end was cut by 4 bases, the J end by 1 base, with 19 bases between. The CDR3 covers 17 residues. The CDR3 loop is CASSLYGPSGGTDTQYF. CDR3 coding DNA: TGCGCCAGCAGCCTGTATGGGCCTTCCGGGGGCACAGATACGCAGTATTTT.

The chain uses TRBV25-1 and TRBJ2-7, with D maybe TRBD1 (5 bases). The germline V gene has CDR1 MGHDK and CDR2 SYGVNS. V was trimmed by 2 bases and J by 3 bases, leaving 11 bases between them. The CDR3 consists of 14 residues. The CDR3 sequence is CASSERGLGYEQYF. The CDR3 DNA reads as TGTGCCAGCAGTGAAAGGGGATTGGGCTACGAGCAGTACTTC.

The sample holds one count of this clone. The chain recombines TRBV9 with TRBJ2-5, with D tentatively TRBD1 or TRBD2 (5 bases each). V lost 4 bases and J lost 4, with 14 bases in between. This CDR3 has 14 residues. Germline CDR1 and CDR2: SGDLS and YYNGEE. In DNA, the CDR3 is TGTGCCAGCAGCCCTAATTTTGGGGGAGAGACCCAGTACTTC. This codes for CASSPNFGGETQYF.

The rearrangement joins TRBV30 to TRBJ1-1; D gene ambiguous. The CDR3 has 16 residues. In germline, CDR1 is GTSNPN, CDR2 SVGIG (reference sequence). V shed 7 bases and J shed 1 base, with 22 bases lying between them. The DNA for the CDR3 is TGTGCCTCCACAATCCCCGATCGAAAGCCGAACACTGAAGCTTTCTTT. Amino acid sequence: CASTIPDRKPNTEAFF.

The chain combines TRBV7-2 with TRBJ2-7, with 10 bases aligning to TRBD2. V lost 0 bases, J lost 7 bases, and 6 bases stayed unmatched. CDR1 and CDR2 from the germline V gene are SGHTA and FQGNSA. The CDR3 covers 15 residues. Here the CDR3 reads CASSLALAGVGEQYF. CDR3 bases: TGTGCCAGCAGCTTAGCTCTAGCGGGAGTCGGGGAGCAGTACTTC.

The rearrangement links TRBV6-5 to TRBJ2-7; 12 nucleotides agree with TRBD2. After removal of 4 bases from V and 0 bases from J, the junction contained 1 base not matched to a gene. Per the germline V gene, CDR1 is MNHEY and CDR2 is SVGAGI. The CDR3 has 15 residues. CDR3 loop: CASSSTSGSSYEQYF. In DNA form, the CDR3 reads TGTGCCAGCAGTTCGACTAGCGGGAGCTCCTACGAGCAGTACTTC.

The J gene is TRBJ2-3, the V gene TRBV12-1; TRBD2 was called by the table and not checked on the DNA. TRBV12-1 is recorded as a pseudogene. The CDR3 is made up of 17 amino acids. The CDR3 sequence: CASSGRTSGRDPDTQYF. CDR3 DNA: TGTGCCAGCAGCGGAAGGACTAGCGGGAGGGATCCAGATACGCAGTATTTT.

The chain employs TRBV9 and TRBJ1-3; tentative D call: TRBD1 (6 bases). V was shortened by 4 bases and J by 0 bases, with 14 bases between the two germline ends. CDR3 length: 16 amino acids. In germline, CDR1 is SGDLS, CDR2 YYNGEE. The CDR3 DNA follows: TGTGCCAGCAGCCCACCAGGGGTCAGCTCTGGAAACACCATATATTTT. Amino acid sequence: CASSPPGVSSGNTIYF.